This T cell receptor (beta chain) appears in the sequencing data of a study of blood T cell repertoires in COVID-19. Study overall: There were acute and convalescent COVID-19 samples, and they came from the United States, Italy and Spain. Nucleic acid was either cDNA or gDNA, and it came from T cells, B-cell-depleted T cells, or PBMCs.

Methods used by the authors: From reference gene primer amplification, estimates of nucleated cell counts were derived. Data came from immunoSEQ multiplex PCR; TCRdb stores just in-frame clones and leaves some out. From that table come the V and J calls and clone size; the DNA was used to work out D and trimming. Among 290,000 or so clones listed, approximately 90% were seen once. V was pared by 6 bases and J by 3 bases, with 12 bases between. The length of the CDR3 is 13 residues. The germline CDR1 and CDR2 sequences are SGHVS and FNYEAQ. The receptor was derived from a young man with active or convalescent COVID-19. The sample consisted of peripheral blood. This chain uses TRBV7-6 with TRBJ2-7, with D possibly matching TRBD1 (6 bases). The CDR3 region is CASSTGTSYEQYF. The CDR3 DNA sequence: TGTGCCAGCAGTACCGGGACAAGCTACGAGCAGTACTTC.